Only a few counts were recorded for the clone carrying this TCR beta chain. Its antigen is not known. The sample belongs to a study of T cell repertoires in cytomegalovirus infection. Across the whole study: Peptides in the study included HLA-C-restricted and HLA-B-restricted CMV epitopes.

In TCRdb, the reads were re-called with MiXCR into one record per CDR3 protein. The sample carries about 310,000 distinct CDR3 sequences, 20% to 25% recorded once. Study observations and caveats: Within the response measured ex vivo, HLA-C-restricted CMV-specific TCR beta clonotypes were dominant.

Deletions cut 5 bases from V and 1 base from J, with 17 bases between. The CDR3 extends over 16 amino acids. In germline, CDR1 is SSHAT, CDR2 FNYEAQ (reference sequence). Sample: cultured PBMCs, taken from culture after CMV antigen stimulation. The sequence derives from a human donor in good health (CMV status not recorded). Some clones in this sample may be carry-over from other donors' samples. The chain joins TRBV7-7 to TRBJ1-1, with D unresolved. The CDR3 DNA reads TGTGCCAGCAGCAAATGGACCGGACTGGGGAACACTGAAGCTTTCTTT. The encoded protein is CASSKWTGLGNTEAFF.